The rows below give T cell receptor beta chains drawn from one sample of a study. One entry per CDR3 protein results from TCRdb running MiXCR on the RT-PCR reads. This table holds more than 550,000 distinct CDR3 sequences, 14% found once. The sample consisted of memory CD4+ T cells from blood. Every receptor here comes from a female donor in good health, serving as a healthy control. CDR3s include the opening cysteine and the closing phenylalanine or tryptophan. D genes are given only for firm matches. Clone size, where shown, is once, few, many, or a class for clones that have expanded.

v_call: TRBV28
d_call: TRBD1
clone_size: few
j_call: TRBJ2-7
cdr3_nt: TGTGCCAGCACCGGACCCAGGGGGTACGAGCAGTACTTC
cdr3_aa: CASTGPRGYEQYF

v_call: TRBV2
d_call: TRBD2
clone_size: -
j_call: TRBJ2-3
cdr3_nt: TGTGCCAGCAGTAACGTAGCGGGGGCCACAGATACGCAGTATTTT
cdr3_aa: CASSNVAGATDTQYF

v_call: TRBV27
d_call: -
clone_size: -
j_call: TRBJ2-3
cdr3_nt: TGTGCCAGCAGGGACTCCGGCGCCCGGAATACGCAGTATTTT
cdr3_aa: CASRDSGARNTQYF

v_call: TRBV7-2
d_call: TRBD2
clone_size: many
j_call: TRBJ2-1
cdr3_nt: TGTGCCAGCAGAAAAACTAGCGCCGAGCAGTTCTTC
cdr3_aa: CASRKTSAEQFF

v_call: TRBV24-1
d_call: -
clone_size: many
j_call: TRBJ2-2
cdr3_nt: TGTGCCACCAGTGACCCTAACACCGGGGAGCTGTTTTTT
cdr3_aa: CATSDPNTGELFF

v_call: TRBV7-2
d_call: TRBD2
clone_size: -
j_call: TRBJ2-7
cdr3_nt: TGTGCCAGCAGCTTAATGGCGGGGGGGCCCAACGAGCAGTACTTC
cdr3_aa: CASSLMAGGPNEQYF

v_call: TRBV5-4
d_call: -
clone_size: few
j_call: TRBJ2-5
cdr3_nt: TGTGCCAGCAGCTTGTCCGACAGGTCTGAGACCCAGTACTTC
cdr3_aa: CASSLSDRSETQYF

v_call: TRBV28
d_call: -
clone_size: -
j_call: TRBJ1-5
cdr3_nt: TGTGCCAGCAGTTTCGAAGGGAGGGGGAGCAATCAGCCCCAGCATTTT
cdr3_aa: CASSFEGRGSNQPQHF

v_call: TRBV4-1
d_call: TRBD1
clone_size: many
j_call: TRBJ2-7
cdr3_nt: TGCGCCAGCAGCCAAGTTCATGGACAGGGCTACTACGAGCAGTACTTC
cdr3_aa: CASSQVHGQGYYEQYF

v_call: TRBV13
d_call: TRBD1
clone_size: -
j_call: TRBJ2-7
cdr3_nt: TGTGCCAGCTGGGACAGGCCCTCGGGGGAGCAGTACTTC
cdr3_aa: CASWDRPSGEQYF

v_call: TRBV7-2
d_call: -
clone_size: few
j_call: TRBJ1-1
cdr3_nt: TGTGCCAGCAGCCCCGGACTTATAGCGCGGGCTTTCTTT
cdr3_aa: CASSPGLIARAFF

v_call: TRBV7-8
d_call: -
clone_size: -
j_call: TRBJ1-5
cdr3_nt: TGTGCCAGCATCTTAGTCCGCGGAGGGGGGCCCCAGCATTTT
cdr3_aa: CASILVRGGGPQHF

v_call: TRBV7-2
d_call: -
clone_size: -
j_call: TRBJ2-7
cdr3_nt: TGTGCCAGCAGCTTAGCGGTCGGGGCCGGGGAGCAGTACTTC
cdr3_aa: CASSLAVGAGEQYF

v_call: TRBV7-2
d_call: -
clone_size: -
j_call: TRBJ2-7
cdr3_nt: TGTGCCAGCAGCTCGGACGGAGTATACGAGCAGTACTTC
cdr3_aa: CASSSDGVYEQYF

v_call: TRBV6-6
d_call: -
clone_size: many
j_call: TRBJ1-2
cdr3_nt: TGTGCCAGCAGTTCCGAGACATCCGGCTACACCTTC
cdr3_aa: CASSSETSGYTF

v_call: TRBV6-5
d_call: TRBD1
clone_size: -
j_call: TRBJ1-2
cdr3_nt: TGTGCCAGCGGAAGACAGGGGCGAGACTATGGCTACACCTTC
cdr3_aa: CASGRQGRDYGYTF

v_call: TRBV29-1
d_call: TRBD1
clone_size: -
j_call: TRBJ1-3
cdr3_nt: TGCAGCGTTGTAAGACAGGGAAATTTTGGAAACACCATATATTTT
cdr3_aa: CSVVRQGNFGNTIYF